The clone carrying this T cell receptor (beta chain) was counted only a few times. Its antigen is currently unknown. Sequence at one end of the junction differs from germline and may be a read error. This sample stems from a study of vaccination and CD4 T cells after COVID-19. CDR1 is DFQATT and CDR2 is SNEGSKA in the germline V gene (reference sequence). This CDR3 contains 15 residues. The study sequenced cultured CD4+ T cell DNA using the Oncomine TCR Beta short-read assay. Via MiXCR, TCRdb re-called the PCR reads, giving one row per CDR3 protein. The data show about 15,000 distinct CDR3 sequences, roughly 50% seen once. Treatment of the sample: approximately nine-day PBMC culture with coronavirus spike peptide pools or control peptides (ViraFEST assay).

The source material was CD4+ T cells from blood, cultured in vitro, sampled before SARS-CoV-2 vaccination. The genes are TRBV20-1 and TRBJ1-1, with 12 bases that match TRBD1. This sequence was found in a human donor who had recovered from COVID-19. As DNA, the CDR3 is TGCAGTGCTCACTCCGGGACAGGGGGCAACAATGAAGCTTTCTTT. Its protein is CSAHSGTGGNNEAFF.